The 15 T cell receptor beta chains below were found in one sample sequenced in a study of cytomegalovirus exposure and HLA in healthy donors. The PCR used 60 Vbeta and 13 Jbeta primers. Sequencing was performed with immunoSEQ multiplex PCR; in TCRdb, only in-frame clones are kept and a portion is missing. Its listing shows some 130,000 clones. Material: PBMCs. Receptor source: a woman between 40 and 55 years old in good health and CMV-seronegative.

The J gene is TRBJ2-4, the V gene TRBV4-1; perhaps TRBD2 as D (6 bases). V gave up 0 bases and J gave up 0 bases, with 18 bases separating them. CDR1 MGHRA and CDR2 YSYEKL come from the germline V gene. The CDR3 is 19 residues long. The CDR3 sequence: CASSQDHVEGTLAKNIQYF. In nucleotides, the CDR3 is TGCGCCAGCAGCCAAGATCACGTGGAGGGAACACTAGCCAAAAACATTCAGTACTTC.

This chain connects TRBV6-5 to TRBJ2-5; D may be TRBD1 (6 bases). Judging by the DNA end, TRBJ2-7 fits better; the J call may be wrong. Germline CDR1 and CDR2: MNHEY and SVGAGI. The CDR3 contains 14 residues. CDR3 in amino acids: CASKGQPNSYEQYF. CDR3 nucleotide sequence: TGTGCCAGCAAAGGACAGCCTAACTCCTACGAGCAGTACTTC.

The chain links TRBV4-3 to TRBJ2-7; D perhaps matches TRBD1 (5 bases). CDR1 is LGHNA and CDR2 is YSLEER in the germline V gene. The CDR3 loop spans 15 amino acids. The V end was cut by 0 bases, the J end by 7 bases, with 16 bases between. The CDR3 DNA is TGCGCCAGCAGCCAAGATAGGTTTGGGGCAGGGGAGCAGTACTTC. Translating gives CASSQDRFGAGEQYF.

The CDR3, as DNA: TGCGCCAGCAGCAACCGGGACAGAGGCTCCTACGAGCAGTACTTC. Translated, it gives CASSNRDRGSYEQYF. J is TRBJ2-7 and V is TRBV5-1; 7 nucleotides match TRBD1. Germline values: CDR1 SGHRS, CDR2 YFSETQ. The CDR3 is 15 amino acids. The V and J ends lost 4 bases and 0 bases, in that order; junction bases with no gene match: 7.

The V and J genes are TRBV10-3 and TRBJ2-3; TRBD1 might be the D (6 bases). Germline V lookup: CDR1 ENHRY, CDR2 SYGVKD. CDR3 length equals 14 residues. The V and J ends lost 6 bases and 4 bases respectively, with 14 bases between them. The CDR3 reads CAIRDSPGPDTQYF. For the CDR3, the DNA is TGTGCCATCAGGGACAGTCCCGGCCCAGATACGCAGTATTTT.

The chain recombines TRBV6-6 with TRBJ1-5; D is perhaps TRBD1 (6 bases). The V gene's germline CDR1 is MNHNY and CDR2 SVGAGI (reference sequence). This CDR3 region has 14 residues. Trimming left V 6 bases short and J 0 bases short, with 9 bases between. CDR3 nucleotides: TGTGCCAGCAGGACAGGTTCTAGCAATCAGCCCCAGCATTTT. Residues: CASRTGSSNQPQHF.

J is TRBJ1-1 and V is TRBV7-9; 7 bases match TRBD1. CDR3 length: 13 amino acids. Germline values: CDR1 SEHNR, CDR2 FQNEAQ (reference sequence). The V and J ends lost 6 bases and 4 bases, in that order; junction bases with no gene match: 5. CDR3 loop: CASRTGDGTEAFF. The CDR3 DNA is TGTGCCAGCAGAACAGGGGATGGCACTGAAGCTTTCTTT.

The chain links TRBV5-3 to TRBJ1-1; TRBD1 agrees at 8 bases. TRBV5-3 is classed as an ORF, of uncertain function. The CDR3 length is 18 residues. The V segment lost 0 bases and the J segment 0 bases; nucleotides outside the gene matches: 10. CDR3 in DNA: TGTGCCAGAAGCTTGGATAGGACAGGGCGAGGAGTGAACACTGAAGCTTTCTTT. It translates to CARSLDRTGRGVNTEAFF.

In DNA form, the CDR3 reads TGTGCCAGCAGCCAAGTCAGCGGATTTAATGAAAAACTGTTTTTT. The encoded protein is CASSQVSGFNEKLFF. V usage is TRBV14 and J usage is TRBJ1-4; D is unresolved. Trimming took 1 base from V and 4 from J, leaving 10 bases between them. The CDR3 loop spans 15 amino acids. Looked up from germline, CDR1 is SGHDN and CDR2 is FVKESK.

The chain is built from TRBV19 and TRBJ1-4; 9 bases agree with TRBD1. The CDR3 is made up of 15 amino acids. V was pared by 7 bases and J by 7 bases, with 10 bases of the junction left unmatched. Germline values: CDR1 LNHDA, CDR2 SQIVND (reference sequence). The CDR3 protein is CASMRGTGLFEKLFF. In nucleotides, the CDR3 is TGTGCCAGTATGAGAGGGACAGGGCTTTTTGAAAAACTGTTTTTT.

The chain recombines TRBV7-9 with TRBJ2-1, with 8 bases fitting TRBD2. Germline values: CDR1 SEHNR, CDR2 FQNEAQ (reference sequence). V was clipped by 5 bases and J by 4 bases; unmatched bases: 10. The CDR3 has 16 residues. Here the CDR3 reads CASSGGRGRKYNEQFF. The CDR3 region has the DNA TGTGCCAGCAGCGGGGGACGCGGGAGGAAATACAATGAGCAGTTCTTC.

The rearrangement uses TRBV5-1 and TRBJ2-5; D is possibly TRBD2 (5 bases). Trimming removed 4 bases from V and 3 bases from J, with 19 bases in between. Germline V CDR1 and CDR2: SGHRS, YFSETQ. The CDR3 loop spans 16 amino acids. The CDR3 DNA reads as TGCGCCAGCAGCCCGCCCCCCCACGCGGGTAAAGAGACCCAGTACTTC. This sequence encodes CASSPPPHAGKETQYF. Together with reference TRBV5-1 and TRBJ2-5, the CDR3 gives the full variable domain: KAGVTQTPRYLIKTRGQQVTLSCSPISGHRSVSWYQQTPGQGLQFLFEYFSETQRNKGNFPGRFSGRQFSNSRSEMNVSTLELGDSALYLCASSPPPHAGKETQYFGPGTRLLVL.

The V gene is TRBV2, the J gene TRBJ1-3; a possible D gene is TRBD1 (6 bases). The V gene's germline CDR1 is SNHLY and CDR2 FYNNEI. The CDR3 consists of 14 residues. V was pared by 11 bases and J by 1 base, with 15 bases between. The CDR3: CACRDTQSGNTIYF. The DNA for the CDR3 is TGTGCCTGTAGGGACACTCAGTCTGGAAACACCATATATTTT.

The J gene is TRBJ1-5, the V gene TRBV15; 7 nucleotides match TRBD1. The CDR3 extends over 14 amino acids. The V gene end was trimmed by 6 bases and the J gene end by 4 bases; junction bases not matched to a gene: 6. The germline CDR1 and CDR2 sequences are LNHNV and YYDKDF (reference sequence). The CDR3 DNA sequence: TGTGCCACCAGTTCCGGGACAGCTAATCAGCCCCAGCATTTT. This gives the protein CATSSGTANQPQHF. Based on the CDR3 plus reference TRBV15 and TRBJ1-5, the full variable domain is DAMVIQNPRYQVTQFGKPVTLSCSQTLNHNVMYWYQQKSSQAPKLLFHYYDKDFNNEADTPDNFQSRRPNTSFCFLDIRSPGLGDTAMYLCATSSGTANQPQHFGDGTRLSIL.

CDR3 protein: CASSLGGEDAFF. CDR3 nucleotides: TGTGCCAGCAGCTTAGGGGGAGAGGACGCTTTCTTT. This sequence joins TRBV7-9 and TRBJ1-1; no clear D gene. The germline V gene has CDR1 SEHNR and CDR2 FQNEAQ (reference sequence). The CDR3 length is 12 residues. The V gene lost 1 base and the J gene lost 11 bases, with 11 bases spanning the gap.